This T cell receptor beta chain was sequenced in a study of blood T cell repertoires in COVID-19. On the study more broadly: Acute and convalescent COVID-19 specimens originated in the United States, Italy and Spain. T cells, B-cell-depleted T cells, or PBMCs supplied cDNA or gDNA.

In the authors' methods: By means of reference gene primer amplification, nucleated cell counts were estimated. Sequenced by immunoSEQ multiplex PCR; TCRdb stores in-frame clones only, minus some. The V and J calls and clone size come from that table; D and trimming were worked out from the DNA. The sample includes around 130,000 clones, roughly nine tenths seen only once; the top ten take roughly 3.7%. J was trimmed by 2 bases and V by 6 bases; bases with no gene match: 12. This CDR3 contains 17 residues. CDR1 MDHEN and CDR2 SYDVKM come from the germline V gene. The material sequenced was peripheral blood. The sequence derives from a man in his fifties or sixties with active COVID-19. The chain couples TRBV28 to TRBJ2-1; 8 positions match TRBD2. CDR3 DNA sequence: TGTGCCAGCAGACGAAGCCCAGCGGGAGTGACCTACAATGAGCAGTTCTTC. Residues: CASRRSPAGVTYNEQFF.